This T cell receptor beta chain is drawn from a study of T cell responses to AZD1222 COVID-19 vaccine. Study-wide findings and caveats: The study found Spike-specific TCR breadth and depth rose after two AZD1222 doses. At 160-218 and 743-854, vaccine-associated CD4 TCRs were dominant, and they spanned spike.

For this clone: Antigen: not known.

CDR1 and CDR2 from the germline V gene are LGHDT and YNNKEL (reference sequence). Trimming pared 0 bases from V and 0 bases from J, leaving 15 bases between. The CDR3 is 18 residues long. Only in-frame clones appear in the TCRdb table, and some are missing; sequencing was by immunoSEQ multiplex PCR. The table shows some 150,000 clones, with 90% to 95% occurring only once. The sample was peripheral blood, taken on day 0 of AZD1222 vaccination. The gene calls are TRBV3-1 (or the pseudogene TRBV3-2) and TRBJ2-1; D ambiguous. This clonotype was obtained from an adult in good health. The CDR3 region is CASSQDSVNLGSYNEQFF. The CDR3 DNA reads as TGTGCCAGCAGCCAAGATAGTGTAAACTTGGGCTCCTACAATGAGCAGTTCTTC.